This T cell receptor (beta chain) was captured by sequencing in a study of blood T cell repertoires in COVID-19. There are 15 residues in the CDR3. Looked up from germline, CDR1 is MDHEN and CDR2 is SYDVKM. The ends were cut back, 6 bases at V and 5 bases at J, with 14 bases in the middle. The table came from immunoSEQ multiplex PCR; TCRdb's copy has only in-frame clones and leaves some out. The data show more than 95,000 clones, around two thirds seen once. Sequenced input: peripheral blood. This receptor was taken from a woman in her 70s with acute or convalescent COVID-19. This chain connects TRBV28 to TRBJ1-6; weak D call: TRBD1 (6 bases). CDR3 sequence (DNA): TGTGCCAGCAGGCAGGGAGGGGGAGATAATTCACCCCTCCACTTT. It encodes CASRQGGGDNSPLHF.